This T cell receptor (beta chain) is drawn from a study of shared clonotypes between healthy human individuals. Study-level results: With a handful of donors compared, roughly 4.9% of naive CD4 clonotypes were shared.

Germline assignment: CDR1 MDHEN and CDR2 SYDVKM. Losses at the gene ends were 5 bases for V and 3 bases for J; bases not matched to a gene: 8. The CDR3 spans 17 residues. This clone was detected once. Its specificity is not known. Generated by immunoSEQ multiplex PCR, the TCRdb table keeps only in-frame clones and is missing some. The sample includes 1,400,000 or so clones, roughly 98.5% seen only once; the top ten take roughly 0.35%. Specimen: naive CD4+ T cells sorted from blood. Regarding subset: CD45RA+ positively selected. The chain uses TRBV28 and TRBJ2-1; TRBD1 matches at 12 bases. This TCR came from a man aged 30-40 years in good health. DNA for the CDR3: TGTGCCAGCAGTCGGGACAGGGGGCCGATCAACTACAATGAGCAGTTCTTC. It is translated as CASSRDRGPINYNEQFF.